The T cell receptor (beta chain) under discussion was sequenced for a study of blood T cell repertoires in COVID-19. Whole-study context: Acute and convalescent COVID-19 samples came from the United States, Italy and Spain. T cells, B-cell-depleted T cells, or PBMCs supplied cDNA or gDNA.

The protocol was immunoSEQ multiplex PCR, while the TCRdb copy is restricted to in-frame clones and leaves out a portion. The sample shows under 45,000 clones, around 86% of them seen only once. V shed 4 bases and J 6 bases; nucleotides not matched to a gene: 9. The CDR3 covers 16 residues. CDR1 and CDR2 from the germline V gene are PRHDT and FYEKMQ (reference sequence). The sequence came from a man between 60 and 75 years old with active COVID-19. The V call is TRBV13, the J call TRBJ2-7; TRBD2 matches 13 bases. The sequencing input was peripheral blood. The CDR3 region is CASSYTTSGRLIEQYF. The CDR3 nucleotides are TGTGCCAGCAGCTATACGACTAGCGGGAGGCTCATCGAGCAGTACTTC.